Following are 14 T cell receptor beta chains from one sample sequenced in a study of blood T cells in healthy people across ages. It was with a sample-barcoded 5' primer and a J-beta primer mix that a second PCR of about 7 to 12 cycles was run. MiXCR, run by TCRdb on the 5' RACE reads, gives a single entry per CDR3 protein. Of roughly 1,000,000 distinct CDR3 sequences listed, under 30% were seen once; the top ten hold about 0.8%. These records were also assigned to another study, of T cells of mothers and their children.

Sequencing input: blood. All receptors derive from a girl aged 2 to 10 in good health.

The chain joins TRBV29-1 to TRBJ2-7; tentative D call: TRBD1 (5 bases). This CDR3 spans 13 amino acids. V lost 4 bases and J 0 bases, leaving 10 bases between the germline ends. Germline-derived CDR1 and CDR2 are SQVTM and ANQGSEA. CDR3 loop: CSVARQYSYEQYF. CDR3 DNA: TGCAGCGTTGCTCGACAGTACTCCTACGAGCAGTACTTC.

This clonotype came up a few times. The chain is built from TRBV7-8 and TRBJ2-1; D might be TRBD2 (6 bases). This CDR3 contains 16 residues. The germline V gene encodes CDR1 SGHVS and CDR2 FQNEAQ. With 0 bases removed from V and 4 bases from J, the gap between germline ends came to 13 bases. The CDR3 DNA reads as TGTGCCAGCAGCTTAGCCCGGGCGGGGACTTACAATGAGCAGTTCTTC. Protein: CASSLARAGTYNEQFF.

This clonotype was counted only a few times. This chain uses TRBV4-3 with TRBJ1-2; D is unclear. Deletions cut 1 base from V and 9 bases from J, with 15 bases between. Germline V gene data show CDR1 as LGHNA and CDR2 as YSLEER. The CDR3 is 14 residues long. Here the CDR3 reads CASSQVGKAGSYTF. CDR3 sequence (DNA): TGCGCCAGCAGCCAAGTTGGAAAGGCCGGGAGCTACACCTTC.

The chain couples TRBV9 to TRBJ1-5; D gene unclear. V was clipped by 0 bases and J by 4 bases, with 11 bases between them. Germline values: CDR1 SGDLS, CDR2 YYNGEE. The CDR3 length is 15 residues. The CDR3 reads CASSVDPLKNQPQHF. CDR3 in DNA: TGTGCCAGCAGCGTAGACCCCCTGAAGAATCAGCCCCAGCATTTT.

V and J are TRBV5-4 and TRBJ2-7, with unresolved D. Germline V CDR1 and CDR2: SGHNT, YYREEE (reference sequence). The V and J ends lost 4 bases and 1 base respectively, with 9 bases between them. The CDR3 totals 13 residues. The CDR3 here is CASSPLFSYEQYF. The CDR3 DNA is TGTGCCAGCAGCCCTCTCTTTTCCTACGAGCAGTACTTC.

As DNA, the CDR3 is TGTGCCAGCAGCTTAAGGGGAGTCGACACCGGGGAGCTGTTTTTT. Translated, it gives CASSLRGVDTGELFF. V is TRBV7-3 and J is TRBJ2-2; D is possibly TRBD2 (5 bases). The CDR3 has 15 residues. CDR1 is SGHTA, CDR2 FQGTGA, per germline. V lost 1 base to trimming and J lost 3 bases, with 9 bases between them.

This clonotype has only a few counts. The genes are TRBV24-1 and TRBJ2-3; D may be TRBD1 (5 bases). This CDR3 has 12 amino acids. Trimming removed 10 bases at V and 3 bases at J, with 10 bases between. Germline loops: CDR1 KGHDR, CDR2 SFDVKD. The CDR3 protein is CATTDPTDTQYF. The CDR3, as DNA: TGTGCCACGACAGATCCAACAGATACGCAGTATTTT.

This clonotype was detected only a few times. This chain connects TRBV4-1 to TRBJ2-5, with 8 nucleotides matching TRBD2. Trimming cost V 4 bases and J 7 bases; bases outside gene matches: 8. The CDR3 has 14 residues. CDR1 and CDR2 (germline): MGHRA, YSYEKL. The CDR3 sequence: CASSPLGGEVTQYF. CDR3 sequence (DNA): TGCGCCAGCAGCCCGCTCGGGGGGGAAGTGACCCAGTACTTC.

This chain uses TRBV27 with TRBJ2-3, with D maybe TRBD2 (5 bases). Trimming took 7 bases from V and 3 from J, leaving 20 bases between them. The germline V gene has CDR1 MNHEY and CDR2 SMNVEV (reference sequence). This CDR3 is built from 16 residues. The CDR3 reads CASKEAIGSVTDTQYF. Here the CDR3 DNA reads TGTGCCAGCAAGGAGGCGATCGGTAGCGTGACAGATACGCAGTATTTT.

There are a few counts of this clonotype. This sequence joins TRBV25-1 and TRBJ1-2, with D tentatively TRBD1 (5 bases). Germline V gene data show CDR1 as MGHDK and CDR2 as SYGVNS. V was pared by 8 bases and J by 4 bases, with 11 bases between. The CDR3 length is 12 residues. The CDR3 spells CASPGPPYGYTF. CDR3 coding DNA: TGTGCCAGCCCGGGACCACCCTATGGCTACACCTTC.

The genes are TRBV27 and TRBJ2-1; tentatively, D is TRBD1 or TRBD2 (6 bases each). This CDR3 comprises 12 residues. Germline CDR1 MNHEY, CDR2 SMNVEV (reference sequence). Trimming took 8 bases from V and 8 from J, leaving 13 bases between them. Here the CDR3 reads CASGGLVDEQFF. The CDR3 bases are TGTGCCAGCGGGGGGCTCGTGGATGAGCAGTTCTTC.

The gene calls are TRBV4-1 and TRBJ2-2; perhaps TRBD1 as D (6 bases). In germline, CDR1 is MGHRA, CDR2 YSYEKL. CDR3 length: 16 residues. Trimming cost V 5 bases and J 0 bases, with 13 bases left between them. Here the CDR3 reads CASSDYRAANTGELFF. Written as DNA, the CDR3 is TGCGCCAGCAGCGACTACAGGGCCGCGAACACCGGGGAGCTGTTTTTT.

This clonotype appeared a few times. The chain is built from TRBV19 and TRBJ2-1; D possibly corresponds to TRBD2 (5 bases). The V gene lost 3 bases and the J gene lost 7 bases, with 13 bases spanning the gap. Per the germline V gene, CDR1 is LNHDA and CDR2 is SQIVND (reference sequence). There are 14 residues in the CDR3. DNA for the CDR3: TGTGCCAGTAGTATCCCGGGGTTTGGAAATGAGCAGTTCTTC. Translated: CASSIPGFGNEQFF.

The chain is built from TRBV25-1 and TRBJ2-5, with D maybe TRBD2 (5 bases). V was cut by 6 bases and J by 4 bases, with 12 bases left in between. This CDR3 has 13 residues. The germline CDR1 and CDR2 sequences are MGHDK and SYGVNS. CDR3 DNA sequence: TGTGCCAGCAGGCGGGCGTTTGGAGAGACCCAGTACTTC. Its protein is CASRRAFGETQYF. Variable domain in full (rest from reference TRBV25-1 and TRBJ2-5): EADIYQTPRYLVIGTGKKITLECSQTMGHDKMYWYQQDPGMELHLIHYSYGVNSTEKGDLSSESTVSRIRTEHFPLTLESARPSHTSQYLCASRRAFGETQYFGPGTRLLVL.